This T cell receptor beta chain was obtained from a study of human T cells and chemical hapten exposure. Indicated time point: patch test 1, 2 weeks after DPC sensitization. Stated treatment: therapeutic diphenylcyclopropenone sensitization with weekly scalp DPC. Each patch test followed a blood draw. This clonotype was detected a few times. The antigen is undetermined. Findings of the study overall: Those TCRs sitting above 1 in 1000 frequency stayed the same with DPC sensitization.

TCRdb called the RACE reads again in MiXCR, with one record for every CDR3 protein. Of about 360,000 distinct CDR3 sequences in the sample, approximately 4.4% were seen once. The CDR3 consists of 14 residues. V was clipped by 4 bases and J by 8 bases, with 14 bases between them. Germline CDR1 is SGHTA and CDR2 is FQGNSA. The V gene is TRBV7-2, the J gene TRBJ1-4; D is unresolved. The sample was whole blood, taken in connection with sensitization to the hapten diphenylcyclopropenone (DPC). The sequence derives from a woman aged 50 to 65 with alopecia areata. Some clones in this sample may be carry-over from other donors' samples. The CDR3 region has the DNA TGTGCCAGCAGCTCTATCGGAGGGCAGGAAAAACTGTTTTTT. It codes for CASSSIGGQEKLFF.